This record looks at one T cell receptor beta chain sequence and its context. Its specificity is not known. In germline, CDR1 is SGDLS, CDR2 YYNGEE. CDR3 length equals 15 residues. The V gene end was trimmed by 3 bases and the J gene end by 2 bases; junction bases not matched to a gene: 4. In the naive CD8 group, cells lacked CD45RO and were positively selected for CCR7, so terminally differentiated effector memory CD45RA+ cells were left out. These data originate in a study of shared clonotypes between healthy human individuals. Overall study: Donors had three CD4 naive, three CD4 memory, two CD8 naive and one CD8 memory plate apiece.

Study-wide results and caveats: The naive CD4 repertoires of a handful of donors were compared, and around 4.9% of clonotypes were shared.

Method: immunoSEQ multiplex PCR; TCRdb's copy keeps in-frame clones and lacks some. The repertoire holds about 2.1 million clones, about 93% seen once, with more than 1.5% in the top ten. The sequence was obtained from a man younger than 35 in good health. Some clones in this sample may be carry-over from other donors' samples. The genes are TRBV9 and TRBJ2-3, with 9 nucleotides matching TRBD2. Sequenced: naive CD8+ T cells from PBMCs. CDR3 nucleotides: TGTGCCAGCAGCGCTAGCGGGATTAACACAGATACGCAGTATTTT. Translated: CASSASGINTDTQYF.